The next 21 T cell receptor beta chains were all read from a single sample in a study of tumor-infiltrating lymphocytes in primary liver carcinoma. The study co-extracted DNA and RNA from about 20-30 mg of unsorted bulk tissue. From roughly 470 ng total RNA, TCR beta cDNA was generated with a primer in the constant region. Library construction for TCR beta comprised three nested multiplex PCR rounds performed with slightly modified ARM-PCR. A C-beta reverse primer was combined with TRBV1-TRBV30 forward primers in the first two PCR rounds, and each round had approximately 9 cycles. Each CDR3 protein is one row after TCRdb ran MiXCR on the multiplex PCR reads. Among more than 100,000 distinct CDR3 sequences listed, around two thirds were seen once. Sequencing was carried out using liver tumor tissue from sampling region 1. Subset noted: tumor region T1, superior pole. Source of these receptors: a woman aged 55-69 years with primary liver carcinoma and hepatitis B virus infection.

In the case of this clonotype: Being one base from a much bigger clone, this may be a read error. CDR3 nucleotide sequence: TGTGCCAGCAGTCAAGAAGACAGCGCCCAGGGACAAGAGACCCAGTACTTC. The encoded protein is CASSQEDSAQGQETQYF. The chain employs TRBV6-2 or TRBV6-3 and TRBJ2-5; a weak D match, TRBD1 (5 bases). The CDR3 contains 17 residues. The V gene lost 5 bases and the J gene lost 2 bases, with 21 bases spanning the gap. Germline V lookup: CDR1 MNHEY, CDR2 SVGEGT.

Note on this clonotype: A junction end diverges from the germline sequence, so it may reflect a read error. The chain couples TRBV11-2 to TRBJ2-5; D tentatively reads TRBD1 or TRBD2 (5 bases each). Germline V lookup: CDR1 SGHAT, CDR2 FQNNGV. The CDR3 totals 13 residues. The CDR3 DNA reads TGTGCCTGCAGCTTAGACCAGTGGGACACCCAGTACTTC. Residues: CACSLDQWDTQYF. The full variable domain, rest sourced from reference TRBV11-2 and TRBJ2-5, is EAGVAQSPRYKIIEKRQSVAFWCNPISGHATLYWYQQILGQGPKLLIQFQNNGVVDDSQLPKDRFSAERLKGVDSTLKIQPAKLEDSAVYLCACSLDQWDTQYFGPGTRLLVL.

J is TRBJ2-2 and V is TRBV12-3 or TRBV12-4; a weak D match, TRBD2 (5 bases). V lost 6 bases and J 6 bases, leaving 14 bases between the germline ends. The CDR3 totals 14 residues. The CDR3: CASSSGAGPGELFF. The CDR3 nucleotides are TGTGCCAGCAGCTCAGGCGCGGGCCCCGGGGAGCTGTTTTTT.

At least ten counts were recorded for this clonotype. The V and J genes are TRBV12-3 or TRBV12-4 and TRBJ1-1; 10 positions match TRBD1. The CDR3 is 13 residues long. V lost 6 bases and J lost 7; bases outside the gene matches: 5. This chain's CDR3 is CASSLDRGSEAFF. In nucleotides, the CDR3 is TGTGCCAGCAGCTTGGACAGGGGGAGTGAAGCTTTCTTT.

As to this clonotype: Its ends do not fully match the called genes, so a read error is possible. This chain uses TRBV11-3 with TRBJ2-1; TRBD2 aligns across 7 bases. Looked up from germline, CDR1 is SGHNT and CDR2 is YENEEA. This CDR3 is built from 13 residues. The CDR3 is CTSSAGDYNEHFF. As DNA, the CDR3 is TGTACCAGCAGTGCCGGGGACTACAATGAGCACTTCTTC.

Notes on this clonotype: A much larger clone sits a single nucleotide away, making a read error possible. Given the absence of the conserved phenylalanine or tryptophan at the CDR3 end, a read error is likely. The chain couples TRBV5-1 to TRBJ2-2, with D hard to call. V was cut by 6 bases and J by 3 bases, with 15 bases left in between. The CDR3 has 15 residues. The germline gives CDR1 SGHRS, CDR2 YFSETQ. CDR3 nucleotide sequence: TGCGCCAGCACCAAGACGTCCGGTTACACCGGGGAGCTGTTTTGT. Its translation: CASTKTSGYTGELFC.

This clonotype has more than one count but fewer than ten. CDR3 in amino acids: CATSDSSRGFTEAFF. For the CDR3, the DNA is TGTGCCACCAGTGACTCATCGCGGGGTTTCACTGAAGCTTTCTTT. The chain has TRBV24-1 and TRBJ1-1; D gene unclear. CDR3 length equals 15 residues. Germline-derived CDR1 and CDR2 are KGHDR and SFDVKD. Trimming removed 4 bases from V and 4 bases from J, with 15 bases in between.

On this clonotype itself: With a much larger clone just one base away, this may be a read error. The J gene is TRBJ2-7, the V gene TRBV12-3 or TRBV12-4, with 7 bases that match TRBD1. J lost 6 bases, V lost 9 bases, and 8 bases had no gene match. This CDR3 contains 12 residues. DNA for the CDR3: TGTGCCAGGAGCAAACAGGGGAGCGAGCAGTACTTC. This encodes CARSKQGSEQYF.

This chain uses TRBV28 with TRBJ1-4; 8 nucleotides align to TRBD1. V gave up 6 bases and J gave up 7 bases; unmatched junction bases: 4. Germline-derived CDR1 and CDR2 are MDHEN and SYDVKM. The CDR3 is made up of 13 amino acids. CDR3 in amino acids: CASSPGGLEKLFF. The CDR3 DNA reads as TGTGCCAGCAGCCCAGGGGGCCTTGAAAAACTGTTTTTT.

This clonotype was counted ten times or more. V is TRBV29-1 and J is TRBJ1-2, with a weak D call TRBD1 (6 bases). V was trimmed by 4 bases and J by 0 bases, leaving 12 bases between them. This CDR3 comprises 14 residues. Germline lookup yields CDR1 SQVTM and CDR2 ANQGSEA. CDR3 loop: CSVGTGGANYGYTF. The CDR3 nucleotides read TGCAGCGTTGGAACGGGGGGCGCTAACTATGGCTACACCTTC.

As for this clonotype: The conserved final phenylalanine or tryptophan is absent from the CDR3, which likely points to a read error. V and J are TRBV11-2 and TRBJ2-6; TRBD1 might be the D (5 bases). The CDR3 is made up of 20 amino acids. In germline, CDR1 is SGHAT, CDR2 FQNNGV. V was cut by 1 base and J by 0 bases, with 19 bases left in between. CDR3 coding DNA: TGTGCCAGCAGCTTAGTGTCGCTGGGCAGGGTTGACTCTGGGGCCAACGTCCTGACTTTA. The encoded protein is CASSLVSLGRVDSGANVLTL.

The table lists this clonotype with a few counts. A junction end diverges from the germline sequence, so it may reflect a read error. The V gene is TRBV5-6, the J gene TRBJ2-7; possibly TRBD1 for D (6 bases). The germline CDR1 and CDR2 sequences are SGHDT and YYEEEE. This CDR3 spans 15 amino acids. The CDR3, as DNA: TGTGCCAGTAGCTTGGAGCTGGACAGAGCCTACGAGCAGTACTTC. Protein product: CASSLELDRAYEQYF.

V usage is TRBV11-3 and J usage is TRBJ2-7; 7 nucleotides line up with TRBD1. The germline gives CDR1 SGHNT, CDR2 YENEEA. The V and J ends lost 0 bases and 2 bases, in that order; junction bases with no gene match: 4. The CDR3 has 15 residues. CDR3 loop: CASSLDWDRAYEQYV. CDR3 DNA sequence: TGTGCCAGCAGCTTAGACTGGGACAGAGCCTACGAGCAGTACGTC.

This clonotype was found many times. This sequence joins TRBV10-3 and TRBJ2-1, with D possibly being TRBD1 (6 bases). Per the germline V gene, CDR1 is ENHRY and CDR2 is SYGVKD. This CDR3 contains 14 residues. Deletions cut 6 bases from V and 0 bases from J, with 9 bases between. In nucleotides, the CDR3 is TGTGCCATCAGAGACAGGAGCTCCTACAATGAGCAGTTCTTC. Translated: CAIRDRSSYNEQFF.

The table lists this clonotype with many counts. The germline gene is not matched at one end of the junction; a read error may be the cause. The gene calls are TRBV4-1 and TRBJ2-4; 9 bases are a match to TRBD1. Germline V gives CDR1 MGHRA, CDR2 YSYEKL. The CDR3 covers 15 residues. The CDR3 sequence: CASTQRQGQGAIQYF. CDR3 sequence (DNA): TGCGCCAGCACCCAACGCCAGGGACAGGGCGCCATTCAGTACTTC.

Concerning this clonotype itself: The CDR3 end shows no conserved phenylalanine or tryptophan, and so a read error is likely. V gene TRBV28 combines with J gene TRBJ1-2; D gene uncertain. Germline-derived CDR1 and CDR2 are MDHEN and SYDVKM. Trimming took off 4 bases at V and 2 bases at J, with 8 bases between the two ends. The CDR3 has 13 residues. The CDR3 bases are TGTGCCAGCAGTTCCGCGAGAAACTATGGCTACACCCTC. This codes for CASSSARNYGYTL.

CDR3: CAFGDPDTRYF. Written as DNA, the CDR3 is TGTGCCTTCGGGGATCCAGATACGCGATATTTT. The rearrangement links TRBV11-2 to TRBJ2-3, with D possibly matching TRBD2 (5 bases). The germline V and J ends were trimmed by 11 bases and 15 bases, with 21 bases remaining between them. CDR1 and CDR2 from the germline V gene are SGHAT and FQNNGV. The CDR3 has 11 residues.

Concerning this clonotype: A much larger clone differs from this one at a single base, so this may be a read error. The rearrangement uses TRBV4-1 and TRBJ2-6, with a tentative D call TRBD1 (6 bases). Germline V lookup: CDR1 MGHRA, CDR2 YSYEKL. The CDR3 spans 19 residues. CDR3 sequence reads: CASGQDRNRVRTGANVLTF. The CDR3 DNA reads TGCGCCAGCGGCCAAGATAGGAACAGGGTGAGAACCGGGGCCAACGTCCTGACTTTC.

In the case of this clonotype: One end of the junction fails to match germline, which may point to a read error. The chain has TRBV6-1 and TRBJ1-6; 8 positions match TRBD1. The V gene's germline CDR1 is MNHNS and CDR2 SASEGT. The CDR3 has 14 amino acids. CDR3 protein: CVSRRDRNNSPLHF. In DNA form, the CDR3 reads TGTGTCAGCAGGAGGGACAGGAATAATTCACCCCTCCACTTT.

Sample share makes this clonotype medium-sized. The gene calls are TRBV11-1 and TRBJ2-1; D perhaps matches TRBD1 (5 bases). Per the germline V gene, CDR1 is SGHAT and CDR2 is FQDESV (reference sequence). This CDR3 region has 12 residues. With 5 bases removed from V and 7 bases from J, the gap between germline ends came to 9 bases. The CDR3 DNA is TGTGCCAGCAGCCTTGACAGAAATGAGCAGTTCTTC. This sequence encodes CASSLDRNEQFF.

Notes on this clonotype: A much more abundant neighbour one base away suggests this may be a read error. The gene calls are TRBV4-1 and TRBJ2-2, with D possibly matching TRBD2 (5 bases). The germline gives CDR1 MGHRA, CDR2 YSYEKL. The CDR3 has 14 amino acids. The CDR3 here is CASSPGSSAGEPFF. The CDR3 bases are TGCGCCAGCAGCCCAGGAAGTAGCGCCGGGGAGCCGTTTTTT.